This T cell receptor beta chain originates from a study of blood T cells in healthy people across ages. Study-wide results and limits: Older individuals had lower TCR beta diversity per million T cells (the decline was roughly linear).

On this clonotype itself: Its specificity is not known.

Each individual donor underwent a draw of roughly 10 milliliters of peripheral blood. Then a second PCR, running about 6 to 12 cycles, was carried out with a sample-barcoded 5' primer and a J-beta primer mix. MiXCR was run by TCRdb on the 5' RACE reads, yielding one entry per CDR3 protein. The table includes around 1.5 million distinct CDR3 sequences, about 35% detected once. This sequence was found in a woman in her 30s in good health. What was sequenced was blood.

The CDR3: CSARDLGTGNNEQFF. The CDR3, as DNA: TGCAGTGCTAGAGATCTGGGGACAGGGAACAATGAGCAGTTCTTC. The V call is TRBV20-1, the J call TRBJ2-1; TRBD1 matches 9 bases. The CDR3 sequence is 15 residues long. V gave up 0 bases and J gave up 5 bases; unmatched junction bases: 5. Germline loops: CDR1 DFQATT, CDR2 SNEGSKA (reference sequence).